The 24 T cell receptor beta chains presented below share a single source sample, sequenced in a study of blood T cells in healthy people across ages. Together with a sample-barcoded 5' primer, a J-beta primer mix was included in a second PCR lasting roughly 6 to 12 cycles. MiXCR, run by TCRdb on the 5' RACE reads, gives a single entry per CDR3 protein. The sample shows 1.5 million to 2 million distinct CDR3 sequences, about 35% of them seen only once. Source material: blood. These receptors originate from a woman aged 30 to 39 in good health.

About this clonotype itself: The junction departs from germline at one end; a sequencing error may be responsible. The genes are TRBV7-3 and TRBJ2-1; no reliable D call. From germline, CDR1 is SGHTA and CDR2 FQGTGA. This CDR3 region has 13 residues. The CDR3 DNA reads TGTGCCAGCAGCTTCGACGGATACAATGGGCAGTTCTTC. This encodes CASSFDGYNGQFF.

The gene calls are TRBV5-1 and TRBJ2-5; D might be TRBD2 (5 bases). Germline V gives CDR1 SGHRS, CDR2 YFSETQ. The CDR3 runs to 15 residues. V was shortened by 2 bases and J by 0 bases, with 11 bases between the two germline ends. The CDR3 DNA sequence: TGCGCCAGCAGCTTCTCCTCGGGAAACCAAGAGACCCAGTACTTC. Translating gives CASSFSSGNQETQYF.

This clonotype was counted only a few times. V is TRBV20-1 and J is TRBJ1-4; no clear D. The CDR3 loop spans 13 amino acids. Trimming cost V 3 bases and J 5 bases, with 10 bases left between them. Germline lookup yields CDR1 DFQATT and CDR2 SNEGSKA (reference sequence). CDR3: CSASERRNEKLFF. CDR3 nucleotides: TGCAGTGCTAGTGAGAGAAGAAATGAAAAACTGTTTTTT.

The gene calls are TRBV27 and TRBJ2-7; TRBD2 matches 8 bases. Losses at the gene ends were 5 bases for V and 2 bases for J; bases not matched to a gene: 8. The CDR3 is 15 amino acids. CDR1 and CDR2 (germline): MNHEY, SMNVEV (reference sequence). CDR3 sequence (DNA): TGTGCCAGCAGTCTCTCTAGCGGGCGAACCTACGAGCAGTACTTC. Its protein is CASSLSSGRTYEQYF.

The rearrangement joins TRBV7-3 to TRBJ1-5; 8 bases align to TRBD1. This CDR3 spans 15 amino acids. Losses at the gene ends were 1 base for V and 6 bases for J; bases not matched to a gene: 5. Germline V lookup: CDR1 SGHTA, CDR2 FQGTGA. The CDR3 sequence is CASSLKAGGTQPQHF. The CDR3 DNA reads as TGTGCCAGCAGCTTAAAGGCAGGGGGCACTCAGCCCCAGCATTTT.

Notes on this clonotype: The germline gene is not matched at one end of the junction; a read error may be the cause. The chain uses TRBV27 and TRBJ2-3; TRBD2 is a possible D gene (6 bases). Per germline, CDR1 MNHEY and CDR2 SMNVEV (reference sequence). The CDR3 length is 14 residues. CDR3 nucleotides: TGTGCCAGCAGGGCCAGGGACTCAACAGGTACGCAGTATTTT. This encodes CASRARDSTGTQYF.

V usage is TRBV6-4 and J usage is TRBJ2-7; D is uncertain. This CDR3 region has 15 residues. Trimming left V 0 bases short and J 3 bases short, with 12 bases between. CDR1 MRHNA and CDR2 SNTAGT come from the germline V gene. The CDR3 coding sequence is TGTGCCAGCAGTGACTCCCCGTTCCTACGCTACGAGCAGTACTTC. It translates to CASSDSPFLRYEQYF.

Only a few counts were recorded for this clonotype. The V gene is TRBV28, the J gene TRBJ2-4; tentative D call: TRBD1 (6 bases). The J call is doubtful: the DNA matches TRBJ2-7 better. The CDR3 has 13 amino acids. Germline-derived CDR1 and CDR2 are MDHEN and SYDVKM. The CDR3 region is CASASGQLYEQYF. The CDR3 nucleotides are TGTGCCAGCGCATCGGGACAACTATACGAGCAGTACTTC.

The chain joins TRBV20-1 to TRBJ1-6; tentative D call: TRBD1 (5 bases). Germline assignment: CDR1 DFQATT and CDR2 SNEGSKA (reference sequence). The CDR3 loop spans 12 amino acids. Trimming removed 0 bases at V and 16 bases at J, with 13 bases between. CDR3 in amino acids: CSAREPGRGLHF. DNA for the CDR3: TGCAGTGCTAGAGAGCCAGGGCGAGGGCTCCACTTT.

With respect to this clonotype: A read error may produce the germline difference seen at one junction end. CDR3: CSVGTGDGSKTRYF. The CDR3 region has the DNA TGCAGTGTCGGGACAGGGGACGGGAGTAAGACCCGGTACTTC. The chain couples TRBV29-1 to TRBJ2-5; TRBD1 agrees at 10 bases. Germline V CDR1 and CDR2: SQVTM, ANQGSEA. The CDR3 spans 14 residues.

The chain couples TRBV10-3 to TRBJ1-1; D remains ambiguous. CDR1 and CDR2 from the germline V gene are ENHRY and SYGVKD. This CDR3 is built from 13 residues. Between the trimmed V and J ends, which lost 7 bases and 0 bases, there was a span of 9 bases. The CDR3: CAIKDTLNTEAFF. CDR3 nucleotides: TGTGCCATCAAAGATACACTGAACACTGAAGCTTTCTTT.

The table lists this clonotype with a few counts. The chain has TRBV2 and TRBJ2-3; TRBD2 aligns across 11 bases. V dropped 6 bases and J dropped 2; count of bases not matched to a gene: 4. CDR3 length: 15 residues. The germline V gene has CDR1 SNHLY and CDR2 FYNNEI. The CDR3 nucleotides read TGTGCCAGCAGCGGGACTAGCGGCTTCACAGATACGCAGTATTTT. It codes for CASSGTSGFTDTQYF.

This clonotype appeared a few times. J is TRBJ2-1 and V is TRBV7-2; D gene unclear. The ends were cut back, 1 base at V and 10 bases at J, with 11 bases in the middle. The CDR3 has 13 amino acids. Germline loops: CDR1 SGHTA, CDR2 FQGNSA. The CDR3 DNA follows: TGTGCCAGCAGCTTAGGCATGGCCCAGGAGCAGTTCTTC. As protein: CASSLGMAQEQFF.

Comment on this clonotype: A much larger clone sits a single nucleotide away, making a read error possible. This chain joins TRBV27 and TRBJ2-7; D is undetermined. This CDR3 has 13 amino acids. The germline gives CDR1 MNHEY, CDR2 SMNVEV (reference sequence). V was pared by 4 bases and J by 5 bases, with 12 bases between. The CDR3 sequence: CASSSLTRDEQYF. The CDR3 bases are TGTGCCAGCAGTTCATTGACAAGAGACGAGCAGTACTTC.

The table lists this clonotype with a count of one. The chain joins TRBV20-1 to TRBJ2-7, with D possibly being TRBD2 (6 bases). Trimming cost V 6 bases and J 7 bases, with 25 bases left between them. CDR3 size: 15 residues. CDR1 is DFQATT and CDR2 is SNEGSKA in the germline V gene (reference sequence). CDR3 sequence reads: CSAPHFRDWSNEQYF. The CDR3 region has the DNA TGCAGTGCCCCTCACTTCCGGGACTGGTCCAATGAGCAGTACTTC.

In regard to this clonotype: A read error is possible here, since a much larger clone lies one base away. The CDR3 DNA reads TGCAGCGTCTCGAAGGTGGTGTGGGGGACCCAGTACTTC. It is translated as CSVSKVVWGTQYF. J is TRBJ2-5 and V is TRBV29-1, with unresolved D. Between the trimmed V and J ends, which lost 6 bases and 7 bases, there was a span of 18 bases. CDR3 length equals 13 residues. Germline V CDR1 and CDR2: SQVTM, ANQGSEA.

The V and J genes are TRBV2 and TRBJ1-5; 10 bases line up with TRBD1. CDR1 is SNHLY and CDR2 is FYNNEI in the germline V gene. J was trimmed by 2 bases and V by 6 bases; bases with no gene match: 10. The CDR3 consists of 17 residues. CDR3 coding DNA: TGTGCCAGCAGCTCCAGCGGCGGGACAGGGGGCAATCAGCCCCAGCATTTT. Its protein is CASSSSGGTGGNQPQHF.

The chain carries TRBV6-5 and TRBJ1-1; no reliable D call. CDR3 length equals 15 residues. Germline CDR1 MNHEY, CDR2 SVGAGI. Trimming shortened V by 1 base and J by 3 bases, and 12 bases separated the two germline ends. CDR3 nucleotides: TGTGCCAGCAGTTACTTCCCTACAGAGGACACTGAAGCTTTCTTT. This sequence encodes CASSYFPTEDTEAFF.

V and J are TRBV10-3 and TRBJ1-2; no firm D call. V lost 0 bases and J 8 bases, leaving 10 bases between the germline ends. Germline CDR1 and CDR2: ENHRY and SYGVKD. The CDR3 length is 13 residues. CDR3 amino acids: CAISESVGLGYTF. In DNA form, the CDR3 reads TGTGCCATCAGTGAGTCGGTAGGCCTCGGCTACACCTTC.

This clonotype has a single count. J is TRBJ2-1 and V is TRBV7-3, with 11 bases aligning to TRBD2. This CDR3 region has 15 residues. The trim removed 2 bases at V and 8 bases at J, leaving 5 bases unmatched. CDR1 and CDR2 from the germline V gene are SGHTA and FQGTGA. CDR3 amino acids: CASSLVAGGDDEQFF. The CDR3 DNA follows: TGTGCCAGCAGCTTAGTAGCGGGGGGGGACGATGAGCAGTTCTTC. The variable domain in full, completed from reference TRBV7-3 and TRBJ2-1, reads GAGVSQTPSNKVTEKGKYVELRCDPISGHTALYWYRQSLGQGPEFLIYFQGTGAADDSGLPNDRFFAVRPEGSVSTLKIQRTERGDSAVYLCASSLVAGGDDEQFFGPGTRLTVL.

This sequence joins TRBV20-1 and TRBJ2-5, with 8 nucleotides matching TRBD2. V was clipped by 5 bases and J by 11 bases; unmatched bases: 16. Germline V gene lookup returns CDR1 DFQATT and CDR2 SNEGSKA (reference sequence). The CDR3 is 14 amino acids. The chain's CDR3 is CSAGGGTSVREQYF. The CDR3 DNA reads as TGCAGTGCTGGAGGGGGGACTAGTGTTAGGGAGCAGTACTTC.

This clonotype was seen a few times. The chain joins TRBV5-6 to TRBJ1-5; a possible D gene is TRBD1 (5 bases). V lost 3 bases, J lost 0 bases, and 22 bases lay in between. Germline V gene data show CDR1 as SGHDT and CDR2 as YYEEEE. The CDR3 is 19 residues long. In nucleotides, the CDR3 is TGTGCCAGCAGCTGGGCCCCCGGGGACCGCATACATAGCAATCAGCCCCAGCATTTT. Residues: CASSWAPGDRIHSNQPQHF.

V gene TRBV24-1 combines with J gene TRBJ2-1; 9 bases line up with TRBD2. Unmatched junction bases numbered 1, after V lost 0 bases and J lost 2 bases. CDR1 and CDR2 from the germline V gene are KGHDR and SFDVKD. There are 16 residues in the CDR3. The CDR3 loop reads CATSDLSGRTYNEQFF. The CDR3 DNA reads TGTGCCACCAGTGATTTGAGCGGGAGGACCTACAATGAGCAGTTCTTC.

This clonotype was seen a handful of times. V is TRBV29-1 and J is TRBJ1-1, with D tentatively TRBD1 (5 bases). Germline V CDR1 and CDR2: SQVTM, ANQGSEA. V was pared by 6 bases and J by 4 bases, with 15 bases between. The CDR3 contains 13 residues. CDR3 loop: CSVTQGGGTEAFF. The CDR3 DNA follows: TGCAGCGTCACCCAGGGAGGTGGCACTGAAGCTTTCTTT.